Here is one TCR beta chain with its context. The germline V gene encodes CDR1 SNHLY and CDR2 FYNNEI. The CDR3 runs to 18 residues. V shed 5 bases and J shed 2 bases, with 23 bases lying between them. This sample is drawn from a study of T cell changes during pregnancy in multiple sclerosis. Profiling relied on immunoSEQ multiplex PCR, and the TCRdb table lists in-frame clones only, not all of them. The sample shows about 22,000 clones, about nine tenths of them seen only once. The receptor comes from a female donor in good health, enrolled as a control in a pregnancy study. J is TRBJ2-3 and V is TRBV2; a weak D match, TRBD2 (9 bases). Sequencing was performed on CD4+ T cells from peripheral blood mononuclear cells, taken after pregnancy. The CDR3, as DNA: TGTGCCAGCAGTATATCTCAGGGGGCGGGGGGGTCCACAGATACGCAGTATTTT. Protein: CASSISQGAGGSTDTQYF.